One and the same sample provided the 27 T cell receptor beta chains below, sequenced in a study of T cell responses to AZD1222 COVID-19 vaccine. Generated by immunoSEQ multiplex PCR, the TCRdb table keeps only in-frame clones and is missing some. In the table there are 100,000 to 150,000 clones, roughly nine tenths of which are singletons. Specimen: peripheral blood, collected on day 0 of AZD1222 vaccination. All receptors derive from an adult in good health.

The chain recombines TRBV7-2 with TRBJ1-5; possible D gene TRBD1, 6 bases. The CDR3 is made up of 13 amino acids. CDR1 SGHTA and CDR2 FQGNSA come from the germline V gene. V was pared by 5 bases and J by 5 bases, with 10 bases between. The CDR3 loop reads CASSHKGDQPQHF. In DNA form, the CDR3 reads TGTGCCAGCAGCCACAAGGGGGATCAGCCCCAGCATTTT.

V gene TRBV6-6 combines with J gene TRBJ2-1; 16 bases match TRBD2. This CDR3 has 17 amino acids. Germline V gives CDR1 MNHNY, CDR2 SVGAGI (reference sequence). V lost 6 bases to trimming and J lost 4 bases; unmatched junction nucleotides: 6. The CDR3 loop reads CASSRGTSGRGYNEQFF. CDR3 bases: TGTGCCAGCAGCCGAGGGACTAGCGGGAGGGGGTACAATGAGCAGTTCTTC.

Of note for this clone: Other DNA variants within this sample encode the same CDR3. This chain links TRBV29-1 with TRBJ2-3, with a weak D call TRBD2 (5 bases). V dropped 3 bases and J dropped 3 bases, with 10 bases sitting between them. Germline CDR1 reads SQVTM; CDR2 reads ANQGSEA. The CDR3 totals 13 residues. CDR3 coding DNA: TGCAGCGTTGACGAAGGAGGTACAGATACGCAGTATTTT. It translates to CSVDEGGTDTQYF.

The chain carries TRBV28 and TRBJ1-5, with D unclear. Trimming cost V 8 bases and J 7 bases, with 12 bases left between them. Germline V gives CDR1 MDHEN, CDR2 SYDVKM. This CDR3 contains 12 residues. The CDR3 region is CASSYRQQPQHF. The CDR3 DNA is TGTGCCAGCTCATACCGCCAACAGCCCCAGCATTTT.

V usage is TRBV7-9 and J usage is TRBJ2-7; weak D call: TRBD1 (6 bases). The CDR3 is 15 residues long. Germline CDR1 is SEHNR and CDR2 is FQNEAQ (reference sequence). V lost 0 bases, J lost 3 bases, and 12 bases lay in between. The CDR3 nucleotides read TGTGCCAGCAGCTTAGCTGAGGGGGTCCTCTACGAGCAGTACTTC. Its protein is CASSLAEGVLYEQYF.

In its sample, this clone was seen once. The V call is TRBV7-2, the J call TRBJ1-1; D unclear. The CDR3 has 15 amino acids. The germline CDR1 and CDR2 sequences are SGHTA and FQGNSA. Trimming took off 1 base at V and 0 bases at J, with 9 bases between the two ends. CDR3 nucleotides: TGTGCCAGCAGCTTAGTCCCCAGCCTGAACACTGAAGCTTTCTTT. Protein product: CASSLVPSLNTEAFF.

This clone has just one count. J is TRBJ2-1 and V is TRBV12-3 or TRBV12-4; D call uncertain. V was shortened by 5 bases and J by 12 bases, with 17 bases between the two germline ends. The CDR3 is 13 amino acids. The CDR3 is CASSQPPAPGQFF. In nucleotides, the CDR3 is TGTGCCAGCAGTCAACCCCCGGCCCCGGGGCAGTTCTTC.

V usage is TRBV5-1 and J usage is TRBJ1-5; weak D call: TRBD1 (5 bases). This CDR3 has 15 residues. Germline V gene lookup returns CDR1 SGHRS and CDR2 YFSETQ. The ends were cut back, 0 bases at V and 5 bases at J, with 12 bases in the middle. The CDR3, as DNA: TGCGCCAGCAGCTTGGATCCAGGGACCTATCAGCCCCAGCATTTT. This sequence encodes CASSLDPGTYQPQHF.

The chain carries TRBV25-1 and TRBJ2-6; D is ambiguous. This CDR3 comprises 16 residues. Germline V gene sequence: CDR1 MGHDK, CDR2 SYGVNS. CDR3 in DNA: TGTGCTCTCGCGGTCCGTTTCCTCTCTGGGGCCAACGTCCTGACTTTC. As protein: CALAVRFLSGANVLTF.

The chain combines TRBV7-9 with TRBJ1-4, with 9 bases lining up with TRBD1. The CDR3 runs 14 residues. Looked up from germline, CDR1 is SEHNR and CDR2 is FQNEAQ (reference sequence). Trimming removed 5 bases from V and 5 bases from J; junction bases left unmatched: 3. The CDR3 nucleotides read TGTGCCAGCAGCCAAACAGGGGGCAATGAAAAACTGTTTTTT. It encodes CASSQTGGNEKLFF.

DNA of the CDR3: TGCGCCAGCAGCCAGGCTCACGGGACTAGCGGGGGAGATACGCAGTATTTT. Protein sequence: CASSQAHGTSGGDTQYF. The chain combines TRBV4-3 with TRBJ2-3, with 14 nucleotides matching TRBD2. With 3 bases clipped from V and 5 bases from J, the junction kept 7 bases outside the gene matches. In germline, CDR1 is LGHNA, CDR2 YSLEER. This CDR3 region has 17 residues.

The chain joins TRBV4-1 to TRBJ2-3, with TRBD1 matching over 7 bases. V was clipped by 2 bases and J by 6 bases; unmatched bases: 8. This CDR3 is built from 15 residues. Looked up from germline, CDR1 is MGHRA and CDR2 is YSYEKL. In DNA, the CDR3 is TGCGCCAGCAGCCAAACAAAACAGGGGACCGATACGCAGTATTTT. This gives the protein CASSQTKQGTDTQYF.

The rearrangement joins TRBV19 to TRBJ1-2; maybe TRBD1 (5 bases). V gave up 7 bases and J gave up 2 bases, with 14 bases separating them. The CDR3 spans 14 residues. The germline V gene has CDR1 LNHDA and CDR2 SQIVND (reference sequence). CDR3 residues: CASTYTGANYGYTF. The CDR3 DNA follows: TGTGCCAGTACTTACACAGGAGCCAACTATGGCTACACCTTC.

The chain uses TRBV2 and TRBJ1-1; D remains ambiguous. The CDR3 sequence is 12 residues long. Trimming shortened V by 6 bases and J by 1 base, and 6 bases separated the two germline ends. Germline V CDR1 and CDR2: SNHLY, FYNNEI. DNA of the CDR3: TGTGCCAGCAGGGATGGGAACACTGAAGCTTTCTTT. This sequence encodes CASRDGNTEAFF.

This clone was seen only a few times. The chain carries TRBV5-1 and TRBJ2-1; 7 nucleotides align to TRBD1. There are 15 residues in the CDR3. In germline, CDR1 is SGHRS, CDR2 YFSETQ. V was clipped by 4 bases and J by 4 bases; unmatched bases: 8. CDR3 DNA: TGCGCCAGCAGCCCTAGACAGGGTCTGTACAATGAGCAGTTCTTC. It encodes CASSPRQGLYNEQFF.

The J gene is TRBJ1-6, the V gene TRBV3-1 (or the pseudogene TRBV3-2); 7 nucleotides line up with TRBD1. V gave up 3 bases and J gave up 7 bases; unmatched junction bases: 6. The CDR3 sequence is 15 residues long. The germline V gene has CDR1 LGHDT and CDR2 YNNKEL (reference sequence). The CDR3 loop is CASSQDRRGNSPLHF. The CDR3 DNA sequence: TGTGCCAGCAGCCAGGACAGGAGGGGGAATTCACCCCTCCACTTT.

The genes are TRBV27 and TRBJ2-1; D perhaps matches TRBD2 (6 bases). CDR3 length: 14 residues. V lost 6 bases and J 4 bases, leaving 13 bases between the germline ends. Germline-derived CDR1 and CDR2 are MNHEY and SMNVEV (reference sequence). CDR3 sequence (DNA): TGTGCCAGCAGCCTCGGACTACTTTACAATGAGCAGTTCTTC. Protein: CASSLGLLYNEQFF.

V and J are TRBV5-1 and TRBJ1-1; 7 nucleotides align to TRBD1. There are 13 residues in the CDR3. Germline V gene data show CDR1 as SGHRS and CDR2 as YFSETQ. V shed 4 bases and J 4 bases; nucleotides not matched to a gene: 4. The DNA of the CDR3 is TGCGCCAGCAGCGGCCGGACAGGCACTGAAGCTTTCTTT. This sequence encodes CASSGRTGTEAFF.

DNA for the CDR3: TGCGCCAGCAGCCAAGAGGGACAGGGGTGGACTGAAGCTTTCTTT. Its translation: CASSQEGQGWTEAFF. V is TRBV4-1 and J is TRBJ1-1, with 10 nucleotides matching TRBD1. V was pared by 0 bases and J by 5 bases, with 3 bases of the junction left unmatched. Germline V gene lookup returns CDR1 MGHRA and CDR2 YSYEKL. This CDR3 is built from 15 residues.

The chain has TRBV5-1 and TRBJ1-5; D perhaps matches TRBD1 (5 bases). Between the trimmed V and J ends, which lost 4 bases and 6 bases, there was a span of 14 bases. Per the germline V gene, CDR1 is SGHRS and CDR2 is YFSETQ. The CDR3 is made up of 14 amino acids. The CDR3: CASSPAGLSQPQHF. CDR3 bases: TGCGCCAGCAGCCCCGCGGGGCTAAGTCAGCCCCAGCATTTT.

The V and J genes are TRBV11-3 and TRBJ2-7; D gene uncertain. V gave up 1 base and J gave up 3 bases, with 7 bases separating them. CDR1 and CDR2 (germline): SGHNT, YENEEA. This CDR3 is 13 amino acids long. DNA of the CDR3: TGTGCCAGCAGCTTAGCGGGCGACTACGAGCAGTACTTC. This translates into CASSLAGDYEQYF.

The chain couples TRBV4-1 to TRBJ1-3; D remains ambiguous. From germline, CDR1 is MGHRA and CDR2 YSYEKL. V lost 0 bases to trimming and J lost 4 bases, with 10 bases between them. The CDR3 has 15 amino acids. Written as DNA, the CDR3 is TGCGCCAGCAGCCAAGATTCGGGGTTCGGAAACACCATATATTTT. It codes for CASSQDSGFGNTIYF.

V and J are TRBV9 and TRBJ2-7, with TRBD2 as a possible D gene (5 bases). This CDR3 has 15 amino acids. V was clipped by 0 bases and J by 0 bases, with 10 bases between them. Germline values: CDR1 SGDLS, CDR2 YYNGEE. CDR3 sequence reads: CASSVVERDSYEQYF. CDR3 bases: TGTGCCAGCAGCGTAGTCGAACGGGACTCCTACGAGCAGTACTTC.

The gene calls are TRBV7-2 and TRBJ1-5; weak D call: TRBD1 (6 bases). CDR1 SGHTA and CDR2 FQGNSA come from the germline V gene. With 5 bases removed from V and 3 bases from J, the gap between germline ends came to 14 bases. CDR3 length equals 15 residues. In DNA, the CDR3 is TGTGCCAGCAGCCAAATCGGACAGATCAATCAGCCCCAGCATTTT. The encoded protein is CASSQIGQINQPQHF.

The table lists this clone with a few counts. This chain links TRBV5-1 with TRBJ2-3; TRBD1 agrees at 9 bases. With 0 bases clipped from V and 14 bases from J, the junction kept 10 bases outside the gene matches. This CDR3 comprises 14 residues. Looked up from germline, CDR1 is SGHRS and CDR2 is YFSETQ. Here the CDR3 DNA reads TGCGCCAGCAGCTTGGAATACGGGACAGGGCGCGGGTATTTT. Its translation: CASSLEYGTGRGYF. Based on the CDR3 plus reference TRBV5-1 and TRBJ2-3, the full variable domain is KAGVTQTPRYLIKTRGQQVTLSCSPISGHRSVSWYQQTPGQGLQFLFEYFSETQRNKGNFPGRFSGRQFSNSRSEMNVSTLELGDSALYLCASSLEYGTGRGYFGPGTRLTVL.

This chain joins TRBV19 and TRBJ1-4; D possibly corresponds to TRBD1 (6 bases). Per germline, CDR1 LNHDA and CDR2 SQIVND (reference sequence). The V end lost 3 bases, the J end lost 2 bases, and 10 bases lay between the germline ends. The CDR3 totals 15 residues. CDR3 amino acids: CASSIAGATNEKLFF. The CDR3 DNA reads TGTGCCAGTAGTATCGCGGGGGCGACTAATGAAAAACTGTTTTTT.

By frequency in the sample, this clone is medium-sized. The chain has TRBV13 and TRBJ1-5; D is perhaps TRBD1 (5 bases). The CDR3 contains 17 residues. Trimming took off 5 bases at V and 0 bases at J, with 17 bases between the two ends. Germline V gene sequence: CDR1 PRHDT, CDR2 FYEKMQ (reference sequence). The DNA of the CDR3 is TGTGCCAGCAGCCCTTGGACGGGGACTCATAGCAATCAGCCCCAGCATTTT. Residues: CASSPWTGTHSNQPQHF.